Listed here are 12 T cell receptor beta chains from one sample, sequenced in a study of cytotoxic CD8 clonotypes in ibrutinib-treated CLL. TCRdb keeps only in-frame clones here, not all; method: immunoSEQ multiplex PCR. The sample yields tens of thousands of clones, 49% seen once. The specimen was PBMCs, collected before ibrutinib treatment. The receptors stem from a human donor with chronic lymphocytic leukemia.

A few counts support this clone. The chain employs TRBV19 and TRBJ2-2; 7 bases agree with TRBD1. CDR3 length equals 16 residues. Looked up from germline, CDR1 is LNHDA and CDR2 is SQIVND (reference sequence). V dropped 4 bases and J dropped 3; count of bases not matched to a gene: 8. As DNA, the CDR3 is TGTGCCAGTAGTACACAGGGGACCCCCTACACCGGGGAGCTGTTTTTT. It translates to CASSTQGTPYTGELFF.

This chain connects TRBV29-1 to TRBJ1-3; 7 bases match TRBD1. With 5 bases clipped from V and 0 bases from J, the junction kept 4 bases outside the gene matches. In germline, CDR1 is SQVTM, CDR2 ANQGSEA. The CDR3 length is 14 residues. CDR3 protein: CSVRDSLSGNTIYF. CDR3 nucleotides: TGCAGCGTTAGGGACAGTCTCTCTGGAAACACCATATATTTT.

This clone was counted once. J is TRBJ2-7 and V is TRBV2, with D perhaps being TRBD1 or TRBD2 (5 bases each). V lost 6 bases, J lost 2 bases, and 17 bases lay in between. Per the germline V gene, CDR1 is SNHLY and CDR2 is FYNNEI. The CDR3 totals 15 residues. For the CDR3, the DNA is TGTGCCAGCAGAAATGGTAGGGACCAACCCTACGAGCAGTACTTC. Translating gives CASRNGRDQPYEQYF.

The V gene is TRBV27, the J gene TRBJ2-5; D unclear. V dropped 3 bases and J dropped 5 bases, with 10 bases sitting between them. CDR1 and CDR2 (germline): MNHEY, SMNVEV (reference sequence). The CDR3 loop spans 13 amino acids. The CDR3 here is CASSFTAWETQYF. The DNA of the CDR3 is TGTGCCAGCAGTTTCACTGCTTGGGAGACCCAGTACTTC.

This chain connects TRBV5-1 to TRBJ1-2, with 10 bases that match TRBD1. The CDR3 spans 17 residues. The V gene end was trimmed by 5 bases and the J gene end by 6 bases; junction bases not matched to a gene: 16. Germline V lookup: CDR1 SGHRS, CDR2 YFSETQ. CDR3 bases: TGCGCCAGCAGAAATCCGGGACAGGGGTTTTTTGAAGATGGCTACACCTTC. Protein: CASRNPGQGFFEDGYTF.

The rearrangement links TRBV7-3 to TRBJ1-2; tentative D call: TRBD1 (6 bases). Germline CDR1 and CDR2: SGHTA and FQGTGA. The CDR3 spans 16 residues. With 5 bases removed from V and 4 bases from J, the gap between germline ends came to 20 bases. The CDR3 DNA reads TGTGCCAGCAGCCTAGAGGGGGGGCGACCCGGCTATGGCTACACCTTC. This encodes CASSLEGGRPGYGYTF.

This chain links TRBV19 with TRBJ2-1, with 8 bases fitting TRBD1. CDR3 length equals 15 residues. Germline V gene sequence: CDR1 LNHDA, CDR2 SQIVND (reference sequence). V lost 4 bases to trimming and J lost 8 bases; unmatched junction nucleotides: 10. CDR3 residues: CASSRGDRRRDEQFF. CDR3 sequence (DNA): TGTGCCAGTAGTAGGGGGGACAGGAGGAGGGATGAGCAGTTCTTC.

This clone has only a few counts. The chain is built from TRBV6-1 and TRBJ1-1, with D possibly TRBD1 on 5 matching bases. CDR1 MNHNS and CDR2 SASEGT come from the germline V gene. The CDR3 runs to 15 residues. Trimming removed 4 bases from V and 0 bases from J, with 12 bases in between. The CDR3, as DNA: TGTGCCAGCAGTGGTTCCAGGGAAGTGAACACTGAAGCTTTCTTT. It is translated as CASSGSREVNTEAFF.

The gene calls are TRBV4-1 and TRBJ1-2; TRBD1 matches at 7 bases. Per the germline V gene, CDR1 is MGHRA and CDR2 is YSYEKL. The CDR3 has 14 amino acids. V shed 4 bases, J shed 3 bases, and the junction held 5 bases outside the gene matches. The CDR3 DNA follows: TGCGCCAGCAGCCCCAGACAGGGACACTATGGCTACACCTTC. Protein product: CASSPRQGHYGYTF.

This clone came up a few times. CDR3 sequence reads: CASSQLAGHNSPLHF. The CDR3 region has the DNA TGTGCCAGCAGCCAACTCGCGGGTCATAATTCACCCCTCCACTTT. The chain combines TRBV5-6 with TRBJ1-6; D is undetermined. V was shortened by 4 bases and J by 5 bases, with 13 bases between the two germline ends. The CDR3 is 15 residues long. Per the germline V gene, CDR1 is SGHDT and CDR2 is YYEEEE.

V usage is TRBV11-2 and J usage is TRBJ2-1; perhaps D is TRBD1 or TRBD2 (5 bases each). Trimming pared 5 bases from V and 11 bases from J, leaving 10 bases between. Germline V gene lookup returns CDR1 SGHAT and CDR2 FQNNGV. CDR3 length equals 11 residues. The CDR3 nucleotides are TGTGCCAGCAGCCAAGGGACGAAGCAGTTCTTC. The encoded protein is CASSQGTKQFF.

This clone came up a few times. This chain uses TRBV2 with TRBJ2-4; D gene uncertain. V lost 2 bases to trimming and J lost 0 bases, with 8 bases between them. Germline loops: CDR1 SNHLY, CDR2 FYNNEI. This CDR3 is 15 amino acids long. The CDR3 sequence is CASSENELAKNIQYF. CDR3 sequence (DNA): TGTGCCAGCAGTGAAAACGAGTTAGCCAAAAACATTCAGTACTTC.